Presented here are 18 T cell receptor beta chains from one specimen sequenced in a study of blood T cells in healthy people across ages. A second PCR of about 7 to 12 cycles used a sample-barcoded 5' primer and a J-beta primer mix. MiXCR was run by TCRdb on the 5' RACE reads, yielding one entry per CDR3 protein. The sample records 1.5 million to 2 million distinct CDR3 sequences, approximately 28% being singletons. The sequencing sample was made of blood. These receptors originate from a woman between 25 and 40 years old in good health.

CDR3 amino acids: CASSQDGGQGYEKLFF. In DNA, the CDR3 is TGCGCCAGCAGCCAAGATGGTGGGCAGGGTTATGAAAAACTGTTTTTT. This chain links TRBV4-3 with TRBJ1-4, with D possibly TRBD1 on 5 matching bases. The V and J ends lost 0 bases and 6 bases respectively, with 14 bases between them. CDR1 is LGHNA, CDR2 YSLEER, per germline. CDR3 size: 16 residues.

This chain connects TRBV11-3 to TRBJ2-1; 8 nucleotides match TRBD2. In germline, CDR1 is SGHNT, CDR2 YENEEA. The junction had 3 bases not matched to a gene; V was cut back by 3 bases and J by 5 bases. The CDR3 extends over 14 amino acids. This CDR3 reads CASSFGGANNEQFF. As DNA, the CDR3 is TGTGCCAGCAGCTTCGGGGGGGCGAACAATGAGCAGTTCTTC.

This clonotype has more than one count but fewer than ten. This may stem from a read error, because a much larger clone lies one nucleotide away. The rearrangement links TRBV29-1 to TRBJ2-7; 7 nucleotides line up with TRBD1. Looked up from germline, CDR1 is SQVTM and CDR2 is ANQGSEA. This CDR3 spans 15 amino acids. The DNA of the CDR3 is TGCAGCGTTGAAGATGGGACAGCTAACTCCTACGAGCGGTACTTC. This sequence encodes CSVEDGTANSYERYF.

Notes on this clonotype: Given a much more abundant clone one base away, this may be a read error. The missing conserved phenylalanine or tryptophan at the end of this CDR3 makes a read error likely. The rearrangement links TRBV12-3 or TRBV12-4 to TRBJ2-1; D unclear. The CDR3 spans 15 residues. V lost 5 bases and J lost 2, with 13 bases in between. The CDR3 reads CASSPLWSTYNEQFL. DNA for the CDR3: TGTGCCAGCAGTCCTCTCTGGAGCACCTACAATGAGCAGTTCTTA.

The chain couples TRBV25-1 to TRBJ1-1; 11 positions agree with TRBD1. CDR1 MGHDK and CDR2 SYGVNS come from the germline V gene. V lost 1 base to trimming and J lost 4 bases; unmatched junction nucleotides: 5. The CDR3 is 16 residues long. Written as DNA, the CDR3 is TGTGCCAGCAGTGAATTATCCGGGACAGGGGGCACTGAAGCTTTCTTT. Its protein product is CASSELSGTGGTEAFF.

This clonotype has at least ten counts. V gene TRBV20-1 combines with J gene TRBJ2-7; D not certain. The CDR3 covers 12 residues. Germline loops: CDR1 DFQATT, CDR2 SNEGSKA (reference sequence). The V and J ends lost 0 bases and 2 bases respectively, with 5 bases between them. CDR3 DNA: TGCAGTGCTAGAGAATCCACCTACGAGCAGTACTTC. Residues: CSARESTYEQYF.

This rearrangement joins TRBV5-6 to TRBJ1-4; D ambiguous. CDR1 SGHDT and CDR2 YYEEEE come from the germline V gene. Between the trimmed V and J ends, which lost 0 bases and 10 bases, there was a span of 10 bases. The CDR3 sequence is 13 residues long. This chain's CDR3 is CASSLGRDGKLFF. In DNA, the CDR3 is TGTGCCAGCAGCTTGGGGAGAGATGGAAAACTGTTTTTT.

This clonotype was counted only a few times. The CDR3, as DNA: TGCAGTGCCGCGAGAGCTGGGGGTATCGCCAAAAACATTCAGTACTTC. Translation gives CSAARAGGIAKNIQYF. The chain carries TRBV20-1 and TRBJ2-4; D may be TRBD1 or TRBD2 (5 bases each). Germline V gene sequence: CDR1 DFQATT, CDR2 SNEGSKA (reference sequence). The CDR3 extends over 16 amino acids. The ends were cut back, 6 bases at V and 1 base at J, with 19 bases in the middle.

This clonotype was seen a handful of times. The rearrangement uses TRBV12-3 or TRBV12-4 and TRBJ1-5, with 10 bases identical to TRBD1. The CDR3 runs to 15 residues. V lost 5 bases and J lost 6; bases outside the gene matches: 7. CDR3 nucleotide sequence: TGTGCCAGCAGTAAGACAAGACAGGGGGCTCAGCCCCAGCATTTT. This gives the protein CASSKTRQGAQPQHF.

V and J are TRBV7-9 and TRBJ2-5; TRBD2 agrees at 10 bases. The CDR3 length is 15 residues. Germline lookup yields CDR1 SEHNR and CDR2 FQNEAQ (reference sequence). Losses at the gene ends were 6 bases for V and 4 bases for J; bases not matched to a gene: 8. The CDR3 DNA sequence: TGTGCCAGCAGGGGAGCTAGCGGGAGTAGAGAGACCCAGTACTTC. As protein: CASRGASGSRETQYF.

This clonotype was counted ten times or more. The chain couples TRBV2 to TRBJ2-1; D is possibly TRBD2 (6 bases). The germline V gene encodes CDR1 SNHLY and CDR2 FYNNEI. The CDR3 sequence is 12 residues long. V was trimmed by 7 bases and J by 7 bases, leaving 11 bases between them. For the CDR3, the DNA is TGTGCCAGCAAAGGGGACTTGAATGAGCAGTTCTTC. It codes for CASKGDLNEQFF.

The chain links TRBV12-3 or TRBV12-4 to TRBJ1-2; 9 nucleotides agree with TRBD1. After removal of 6 bases from V and 12 bases from J, the junction contained 8 bases not matched to a gene. This CDR3 has 12 amino acids. The CDR3 region is CASRGTGQSDTF. The CDR3 nucleotides are TGTGCCAGCAGGGGGACAGGGCAGAGCGACACCTTC.

This clonotype has a single count. The chain joins TRBV30 to TRBJ2-1; D is possibly TRBD1 or TRBD2 (6 bases each). Deletions cut 6 bases from V and 1 base from J, with 16 bases between. Germline V gene sequence: CDR1 GTSNPN, CDR2 SVGIG (reference sequence). This CDR3 has 15 amino acids. The chain's CDR3 is CACNEGGPSYNEQFF. The DNA of the CDR3 is TGTGCCTGCAACGAAGGGGGGCCGTCCTACAATGAGCAGTTCTTC.

This clonotype showed up many times. V usage is TRBV29-1 and J usage is TRBJ2-3; 8 positions agree with TRBD2. This CDR3 has 14 amino acids. Germline V CDR1 and CDR2: SQVTM, ANQGSEA. V shed 6 bases, J shed 6 bases, and the junction held 11 bases outside the gene matches. The CDR3 protein is CSVLTGGGSDTQYF. For the CDR3, the DNA is TGCAGCGTGCTTACGGGAGGGGGGTCGGATACGCAGTATTTT.

The chain employs TRBV6-1 and TRBJ2-6; unclear D gene. V gave up 8 bases and J gave up 2 bases, with 13 bases separating them. Germline V gene sequence: CDR1 MNHNS, CDR2 SASEGT. The CDR3 extends over 15 amino acids. As DNA, the CDR3 is TGTGCCAGCTCGAACCTACACACTGGGGCCAACGTCCTGACTTTC. Protein product: CASSNLHTGANVLTF.

This chain uses TRBV6-6 with TRBJ1-2; 9 bases map to TRBD1. In germline, CDR1 is MNHNY, CDR2 SVGAGI (reference sequence). The CDR3 has 13 amino acids. J gave up 5 bases and V 7 bases, and 5 bases lay outside the gene matches. The DNA for the CDR3 is TGTGCCAGCACGTTGACAGGGGGTTATGGCTACACCTTC. Its protein is CASTLTGGYGYTF.

The chain joins TRBV20-1 to TRBJ2-7; D uncertain. There are 14 residues in the CDR3. Trimming removed 4 bases from V and 3 bases from J, with 16 bases in between. Per germline, CDR1 DFQATT and CDR2 SNEGSKA (reference sequence). The CDR3 DNA follows: TGCAGTGCTACCTTACATGGGCGGAACTACGAGCAGTACTTC. It yields the protein CSATLHGRNYEQYF.

About this clonotype: Being one base from a much bigger clone, this may be a read error. V usage is TRBV10-2 and J usage is TRBJ1-5, with TRBD1 identical over 7 bases. Germline values: CDR1 WSHSY, CDR2 SAAADI. The CDR3 extends over 14 amino acids. V shed 4 bases, J shed 7 bases, and the junction held 7 bases outside the gene matches. CDR3 region: CASSVGRQGQPQHF. The CDR3 DNA is TGCGCCAGCAGTGTGGGGAGACAGGGCCAGCCCCAGCATTTT.